This T cell receptor beta chain was sequenced during a study of beta chain features in type 1 diabetes. General study findings and limits: TCRB CDR3s were moderately but significantly shorter in Type 1 diabetes patients in all four CD4+ subsets.

The entirety of the isolated RNA underwent reverse transcription, so expressed TCRB transcripts were sequenced. This table comes from immunoSEQ multiplex PCR, and its TCRdb copy is limited to in-frame clones, with some not included. The data contain some 290,000 clones, roughly an eighth of them singletons. This clone was seen only a few times. What it binds is not known. The CDR3 runs to 19 residues. Looked up from germline, CDR1 is SGHDT and CDR2 is YYEEEE. Trimming removed 1 base from V and 3 bases from J; junction bases left unmatched: 11. Averaging approximately 0.11 L, one heparinised blood draw was given by each donor.

The chain combines TRBV5-6 with TRBJ2-2; TRBD2 agrees at 11 bases. Sequenced input: naive CD4+ T cells from blood. The receptor was isolated from a man aged 30 to 39 with type 1 diabetes. CDR3 in amino acids: CASSLTSLLAGGDTGELFF. The CDR3, as DNA: TGTGCCAGCAGCTTGACATCGCTCTTAGCGGGAGGGGACACCGGGGAGCTGTTTTTT. Combining the CDR3 with reference TRBV5-6 and TRBJ2-2 gives the whole variable domain DAGVTQSPTHLIKTRGQQVTLRCSPKSGHDTVSWYQQALGQGPQFIFQYYEEEERQRGNFPDRFSGHQFPNYSSELNVNALLLGDSALYLCASSLTSLLAGGDTGELFFGEGSRLTVL.